Following are 23 T cell receptor beta chains from one sample sequenced in a study of PD-1 blockade in classical Hodgkin lymphoma. Relapse after autologous stem cell transplantation occurred in every patient, and brentuximab vedotin exposure varied. Measured with immunoSEQ multiplex PCR; TCRdb has only the in-frame clones, and not every one. The table records about 24,000 clones, roughly 80% of them present only once. Sequences were derived from peripheral blood mononuclear cells (PBMCs), sampled before the second cycle of nivolumab. The receptors here all came from a human donor with classical Hodgkin lymphoma.

The table lists this clone with a count of one. This chain joins TRBV29-1 and TRBJ2-5, with 9 bases that match TRBD1. The J segment lost 4 bases and the V segment lost 7 bases, leaving 4 bases of the junction unmatched. Germline V gene data show CDR1 as SQVTM and CDR2 as ANQGSEA. CDR3 length: 12 amino acids. DNA for the CDR3: TGCAGCGGTGACAGGGGGACAGAGACCCAGTACTTC. It codes for CSGDRGTETQYF.

J is TRBJ2-6 and V is TRBV19; 11 positions agree with TRBD2. The CDR3 has 18 amino acids. The V and J ends lost 2 bases and 0 bases, in that order; junction bases with no gene match: 3. Germline V lookup: CDR1 LNHDA, CDR2 SQIVND (reference sequence). The CDR3 DNA reads as TGTGCCAGTAGTATACGGCTAGCGGGGGGCTCTGGGGCCAACGTCCTGACTTTC. It codes for CASSIRLAGGSGANVLTF.

Regarding this clone: The sample carries other DNA sequences with the same CDR3. V usage is TRBV6-5 and J usage is TRBJ1-2, with D possibly TRBD1 on 5 matching bases. Germline CDR1 reads MNHEY; CDR2 reads SVGAGI. The CDR3 runs to 13 residues. The V gene lost 6 bases and the J gene lost 2 bases, with 10 bases spanning the gap. The CDR3 is CASSNGGNYGYTF. DNA for the CDR3: TGTGCCAGCAGCAATGGGGGGAACTATGGCTACACCTTC.

The CDR3 spells CASSALQHLYEQYF. CDR3 DNA: TGTGCCAGCAGCGCCCTCCAGCACCTTTACGAGCAGTACTTC. This chain uses TRBV2 with TRBJ2-7; no reliable D call. V was clipped by 6 bases and J by 4 bases, with 16 bases between them. This CDR3 is 14 amino acids long. The germline V gene has CDR1 SNHLY and CDR2 FYNNEI.

The rearrangement links TRBV11-3 to TRBJ2-7, with D unresolved. Per germline, CDR1 SGHNT and CDR2 YENEEA. The CDR3 is made up of 16 amino acids. The V gene lost 5 bases and the J gene lost 0 bases, with 17 bases spanning the gap. The CDR3 protein is CASSPGSLLISYEQYF. The DNA for the CDR3 is TGTGCCAGCAGCCCCGGTTCCTTGTTAATCTCCTACGAGCAGTACTTC. Filled out from reference TRBV11-3 and TRBJ2-7, the complete variable domain reads EAGVVQSPRYKIIEKKQPVAFWCNPISGHNTLYWYLQNLGQGPELLIRYENEEAVDDSQLPKDRFSAERLKGVDSTLKIQPAELGDSAVYLCASSPGSLLISYEQYFGPGTRLTVT.

The V and J genes are TRBV7-9 and TRBJ1-4, with D possibly TRBD1 on 6 matching bases. Trimming took off 4 bases at V and 5 bases at J, with 14 bases between the two ends. CDR3 length equals 15 residues. CDR1 and CDR2 from the germline V gene are SEHNR and FQNEAQ (reference sequence). In DNA, the CDR3 is TGTGCCAGCAGCTCCCGGGGGGGCGTGAATGAAAAACTGTTTTTT. Translation gives CASSSRGGVNEKLFF.

This rearrangement joins TRBV28 to TRBJ2-3, with TRBD2 matching over 8 bases. With V trimmed by 11 bases and J by 1 base, 5 bases remained unmatched. From germline, CDR1 is MDHEN and CDR2 SYDVKM. The CDR3 runs 13 residues. DNA of the CDR3: TGTGCCGGAGGGCGGGAGGGCACAGATACGCAGTATTTT. Protein sequence: CAGGREGTDTQYF.

The chain links TRBV28 to TRBJ1-2; D gene unclear. Per the germline V gene, CDR1 is MDHEN and CDR2 is SYDVKM. There are 13 residues in the CDR3. V lost 5 bases to trimming and J lost 5 bases, with 12 bases between them. In nucleotides, the CDR3 is TGTGCCAGCAGTCCCTCACTCGCGTATGGCTACACCTTC. Translated: CASSPSLAYGYTF.

This chain joins TRBV2 and TRBJ2-2; D is perhaps TRBD1 (6 bases). The CDR3 is made up of 14 amino acids. CDR1 and CDR2 (germline): SNHLY, FYNNEI. V lost 7 bases and J lost 5, with 14 bases in between. The CDR3, as DNA: TGTGCCAGCACTGTGACAGGTTCTACCGGGGAGCTGTTTTTT. Translated, it gives CASTVTGSTGELFF.

This chain connects TRBV28 to TRBJ2-7; TRBD1 agrees at 8 bases. The J segment lost 4 bases and the V segment lost 5 bases, leaving 10 bases of the junction unmatched. The germline V gene has CDR1 MDHEN and CDR2 SYDVKM. This CDR3 contains 15 residues. CDR3 protein: CASSTYRGWGYEQYF. The CDR3, as DNA: TGTGCCAGCAGTACTTACAGGGGGTGGGGATACGAGCAGTACTTC.

The rearrangement links TRBV5-1 to TRBJ1-1, with 8 bases that match TRBD1. J lost 3 bases, V lost 3 bases, and 7 bases had no gene match. The CDR3 consists of 15 residues. Germline CDR1 reads SGHRS; CDR2 reads YFSETQ. In nucleotides, the CDR3 is TGCGCCAGCAGCTCCGACAGGGGTGTCGACACTGAAGCTTTCTTT. This encodes CASSSDRGVDTEAFF.

The V call is TRBV7-9, the J call TRBJ2-5, with 11 bases matching TRBD1. Trimming removed 3 bases from V and 4 bases from J; junction bases left unmatched: 4. The germline gives CDR1 SEHNR, CDR2 FQNEAQ (reference sequence). CDR3 length equals 15 residues. The CDR3 DNA follows: TGTGCCAGCAGCTTGGGGACAGGGGGACGAGAGACCCAGTACTTC. It codes for CASSLGTGGRETQYF.

CDR3 DNA sequence: TGCGCCAGCAGCCCGGGCGACAGGGTGGACTACGAGCAGTACTTC. It encodes CASSPGDRVDYEQYF. The V and J genes are TRBV4-1 and TRBJ2-7, with 7 bases matching TRBD1. CDR1 and CDR2 (germline): MGHRA, YSYEKL. V was clipped by 4 bases and J by 3 bases; unmatched bases: 9. CDR3 size: 15 residues.

J is TRBJ1-5 and V is TRBV6-1, with TRBD1 matching 7 bases. The CDR3 spans 14 residues. The V gene's germline CDR1 is MNHNS and CDR2 SASEGT. Unmatched junction bases numbered 3, after V lost 5 bases and J lost 2 bases. This CDR3 reads CASSLTGGNQPQHF. The CDR3 DNA is TGTGCCAGCAGTCTTACAGGGGGCAATCAGCCCCAGCATTTT.

V usage is TRBV9 and J usage is TRBJ2-2, with D possibly being TRBD1 or TRBD2 (5 bases each). Germline lookup yields CDR1 SGDLS and CDR2 YYNGEE. Trimming left V 4 bases short and J 5 bases short, with 18 bases between. The CDR3 contains 16 residues. In nucleotides, the CDR3 is TGTGCCAGCAGCAACCAAGCCAGGGAGCGGACCGGGGAGCTGTTTTTT. This encodes CASSNQARERTGELFF.

The J gene is TRBJ2-2, the V gene TRBV23-1, with TRBD1 identical over 10 bases. TRBV23-1 is given ORF status, its function remaining uncertain. The CDR3 spans 16 residues. Trimming at V came to 3 bases and at J to 3 bases, leaving 4 bases not matched to a gene. CDR3 nucleotides: TGCGCCAGCAGTCAGACGACAGGGGGCGACACCGGGGAGCTGTTTTTT. Its translation is CASSQTTGGDTGELFF.

The sample holds a few counts of this clone. The J gene is TRBJ2-2, the V gene TRBV4-1; tentative D call: TRBD1 (5 bases). This CDR3 comprises 18 residues. Trimming stripped 4 bases from V and 4 bases from J, with 22 bases between. CDR1 is MGHRA, CDR2 YSYEKL, per germline. CDR3 bases: TGCGCCAGCAGCCCGGTGGGTGTTCTAGGGGTGAGCACCGGGGAGCTGTTTTTT. This sequence encodes CASSPVGVLGVSTGELFF.

This chain connects TRBV2 to TRBJ2-7; TRBD1 is a possible D gene (6 bases). There are 15 residues in the CDR3. With 6 bases removed from V and 0 bases from J, the gap between germline ends came to 15 bases. Looked up from germline, CDR1 is SNHLY and CDR2 is FYNNEI. The CDR3, as DNA: TGTGCCAGCAGGGTTGAGACAGGCAACTCCTACGAGCAGTACTTC. Translation gives CASRVETGNSYEQYF.

This rearrangement joins TRBV2 to TRBJ2-5; TRBD2 is a possible D gene (5 bases). The CDR3 consists of 14 residues. V lost 2 bases, J lost 4 bases, and 11 bases lay in between. Germline CDR1 SNHLY, CDR2 FYNNEI. In DNA, the CDR3 is TGTGCCAGCAGTGAAAACGGGGTAGGAGAGACCCAGTACTTC. It specifies CASSENGVGETQYF.

V usage is TRBV19 and J usage is TRBJ1-2; TRBD1 aligns across 7 bases. Germline values: CDR1 LNHDA, CDR2 SQIVND (reference sequence). The ends lost 2 bases at V and 2 bases at J; junction bases unmatched: 11. There are 17 residues in the CDR3. The chain's CDR3 is CASSIYLGDRRNYGYTF. Written as DNA, the CDR3 is TGTGCCAGTAGTATATATTTAGGGGACAGAAGAAACTATGGCTACACCTTC.

V is TRBV20-1 and J is TRBJ1-1; the D gene is possibly TRBD1 (5 bases). The ends were cut back, 5 bases at V and 4 bases at J, with 8 bases in the middle. Germline V lookup: CDR1 DFQATT, CDR2 SNEGSKA (reference sequence). CDR3 length: 11 residues. The chain's CDR3 is CSAGGFTEAFF. The CDR3 bases are TGCAGTGCTGGGGGGTTCACTGAAGCTTTCTTT.

The V call is TRBV7-2, the J call TRBJ2-5, with 8 bases identical to TRBD2. The CDR3 is made up of 14 amino acids. J lost 5 bases, V lost 3 bases, and 5 bases had no gene match. From germline, CDR1 is SGHTA and CDR2 FQGNSA. For the CDR3, the DNA is TGTGCCAGCAGCTTGGGACTAGTTTGGGAGACCCAGTACTTC. Its protein product is CASSLGLVWETQYF.

This clone was recorded a few times. The J gene is TRBJ1-1, the V gene TRBV6-6; perhaps TRBD1 as D (6 bases). Germline values: CDR1 MNHNY, CDR2 SVGAGI (reference sequence). The germline V and J ends were trimmed by 7 bases and 0 bases, with 15 bases remaining between them. This CDR3 spans 15 amino acids. CDR3 in amino acids: CASTLPGGLNTEAFF. In DNA form, the CDR3 reads TGTGCCAGCACCCTACCGGGGGGCTTGAACACTGAAGCTTTCTTT.